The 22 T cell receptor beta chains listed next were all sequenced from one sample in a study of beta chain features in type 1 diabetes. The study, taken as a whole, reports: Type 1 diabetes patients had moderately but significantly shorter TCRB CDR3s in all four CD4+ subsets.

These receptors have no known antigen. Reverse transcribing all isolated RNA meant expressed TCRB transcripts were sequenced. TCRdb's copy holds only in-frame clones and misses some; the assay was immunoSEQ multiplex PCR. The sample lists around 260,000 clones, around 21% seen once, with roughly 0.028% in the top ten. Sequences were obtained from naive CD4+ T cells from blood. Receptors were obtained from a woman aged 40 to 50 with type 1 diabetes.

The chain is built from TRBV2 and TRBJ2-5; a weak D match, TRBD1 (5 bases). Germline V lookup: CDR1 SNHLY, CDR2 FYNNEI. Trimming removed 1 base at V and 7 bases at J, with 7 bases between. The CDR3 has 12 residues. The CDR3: CASSEEGVTQYF. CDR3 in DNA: TGTGCCAGCAGTGAAGAAGGGGTGACCCAGTACTTC.

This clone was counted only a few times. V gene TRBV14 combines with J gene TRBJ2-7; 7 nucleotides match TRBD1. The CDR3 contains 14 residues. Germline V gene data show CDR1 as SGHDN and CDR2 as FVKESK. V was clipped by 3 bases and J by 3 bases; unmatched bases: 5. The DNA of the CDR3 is TGTGCCAGCAGCCACGTGGGACAGATCTACGAGCAGTACTTC. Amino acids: CASSHVGQIYEQYF.

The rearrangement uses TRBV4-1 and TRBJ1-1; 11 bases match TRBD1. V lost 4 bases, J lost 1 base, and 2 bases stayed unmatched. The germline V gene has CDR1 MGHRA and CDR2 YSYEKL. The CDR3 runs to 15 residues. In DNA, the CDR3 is TGCGCCAGCAGCCGAGGACAGGGGGCGAACACTGAAGCTTTCTTT. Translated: CASSRGQGANTEAFF.

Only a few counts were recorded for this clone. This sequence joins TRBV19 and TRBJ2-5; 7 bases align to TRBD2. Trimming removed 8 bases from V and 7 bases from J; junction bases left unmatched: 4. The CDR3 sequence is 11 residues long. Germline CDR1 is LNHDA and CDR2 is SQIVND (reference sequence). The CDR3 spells CASSTSRTQYF. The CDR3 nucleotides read TGTGCCAGTTCGACTAGCAGGACCCAGTACTTC.

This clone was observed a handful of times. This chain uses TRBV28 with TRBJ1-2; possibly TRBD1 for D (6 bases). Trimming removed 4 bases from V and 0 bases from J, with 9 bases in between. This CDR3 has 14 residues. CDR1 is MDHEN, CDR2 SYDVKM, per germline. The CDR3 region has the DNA TGTGCCAGCAGTTCCCGGACAGCTAACTATGGCTACACCTTC. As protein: CASSSRTANYGYTF.

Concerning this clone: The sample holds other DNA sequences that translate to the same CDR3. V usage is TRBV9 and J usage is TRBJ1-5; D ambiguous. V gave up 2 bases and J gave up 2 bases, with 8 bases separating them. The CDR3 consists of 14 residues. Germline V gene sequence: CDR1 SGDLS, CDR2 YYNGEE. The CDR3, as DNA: TGTGCCAGCAGCGTTGAAGGAGGCAATCAGCCCCAGCATTTT. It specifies CASSVEGGNQPQHF.

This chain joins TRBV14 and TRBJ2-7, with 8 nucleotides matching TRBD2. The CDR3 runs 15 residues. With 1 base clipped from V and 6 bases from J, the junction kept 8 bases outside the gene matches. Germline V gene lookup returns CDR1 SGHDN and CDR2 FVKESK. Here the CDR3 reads CASSQVRRREVEQYF. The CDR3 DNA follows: TGTGCCAGCAGCCAAGTCCGGAGGCGGGAGGTCGAGCAGTACTTC.

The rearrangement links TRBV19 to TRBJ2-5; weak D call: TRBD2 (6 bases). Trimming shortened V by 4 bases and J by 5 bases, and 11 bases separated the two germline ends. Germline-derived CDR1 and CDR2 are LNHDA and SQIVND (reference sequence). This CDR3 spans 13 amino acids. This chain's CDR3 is CASSKEGMETQYF. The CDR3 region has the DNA TGTGCCAGTAGTAAGGAGGGGATGGAGACCCAGTACTTC.

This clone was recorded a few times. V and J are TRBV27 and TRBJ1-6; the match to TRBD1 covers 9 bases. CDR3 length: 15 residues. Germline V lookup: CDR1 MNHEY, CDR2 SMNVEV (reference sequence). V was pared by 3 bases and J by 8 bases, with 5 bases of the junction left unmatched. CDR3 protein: CASSFNRDRDSPLHF. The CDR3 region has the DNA TGTGCCAGCAGTTTCAACCGGGACAGGGATTCACCCCTCCACTTT.

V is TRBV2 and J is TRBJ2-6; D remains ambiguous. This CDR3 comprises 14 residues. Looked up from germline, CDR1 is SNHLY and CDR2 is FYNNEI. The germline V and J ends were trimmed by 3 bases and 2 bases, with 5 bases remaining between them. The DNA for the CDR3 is TGTGCCAGCAGTGAGCAGACTGGGGCCAACGTCCTGACTTTC. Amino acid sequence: CASSEQTGANVLTF.

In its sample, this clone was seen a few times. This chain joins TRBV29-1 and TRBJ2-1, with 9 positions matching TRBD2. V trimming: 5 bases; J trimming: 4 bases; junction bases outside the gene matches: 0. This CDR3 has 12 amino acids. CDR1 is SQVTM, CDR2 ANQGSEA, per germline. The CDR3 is CSVSGGYNEQFF. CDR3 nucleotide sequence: TGCAGCGTTAGCGGGGGGTACAATGAGCAGTTCTTC.

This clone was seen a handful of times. The CDR3 protein is CASMEQGINYEQYF. The CDR3 region has the DNA TGTGCCAGCATGGAGCAGGGGATAAACTACGAGCAGTACTTC. The rearrangement uses TRBV25-1 and TRBJ2-7; tentative D call: TRBD1 (6 bases). CDR1 and CDR2 (germline): MGHDK, SYGVNS. The ends were cut back, 7 bases at V and 3 bases at J, with 16 bases in the middle. The CDR3 consists of 14 residues.

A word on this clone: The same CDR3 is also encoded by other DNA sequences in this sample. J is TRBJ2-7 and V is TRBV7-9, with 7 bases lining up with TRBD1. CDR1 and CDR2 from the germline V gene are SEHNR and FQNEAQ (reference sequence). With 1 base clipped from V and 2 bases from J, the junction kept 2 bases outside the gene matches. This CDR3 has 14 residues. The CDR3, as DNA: TGTGCCAGCAGCTTAGGGCAGGGGGCCTACGAGCAGTACTTC. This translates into CASSLGQGAYEQYF.

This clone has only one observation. This CDR3 is CAIPDRGLNSRGYTF. The DNA for the CDR3 is TGTGCCATCCCGGACAGGGGGCTCAATTCGAGGGGCTACACCTTC. The chain uses TRBV28 and TRBJ1-2, with TRBD1 matching 11 bases. V lost 10 bases and J lost 8; bases outside the gene matches: 15. The CDR3 extends over 15 amino acids. The germline V gene encodes CDR1 MDHEN and CDR2 SYDVKM.

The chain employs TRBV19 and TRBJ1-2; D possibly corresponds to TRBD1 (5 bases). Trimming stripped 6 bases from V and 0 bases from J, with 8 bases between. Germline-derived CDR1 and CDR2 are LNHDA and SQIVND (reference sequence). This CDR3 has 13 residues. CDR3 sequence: CASSDSSNYGYTF. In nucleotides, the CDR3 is TGTGCCAGTAGCGACAGTTCTAACTATGGCTACACCTTC.

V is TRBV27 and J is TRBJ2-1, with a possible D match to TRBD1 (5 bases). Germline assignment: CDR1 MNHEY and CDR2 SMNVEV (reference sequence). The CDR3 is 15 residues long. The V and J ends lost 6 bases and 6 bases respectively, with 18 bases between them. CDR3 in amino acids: CASSLTDQFFNEQFF. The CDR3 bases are TGTGCCAGCAGCCTGACAGACCAGTTCTTCAATGAGCAGTTCTTC.

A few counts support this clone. The DNA of the CDR3 is TGTGCCAGCCGGGAACAGGGTGGGTCCTACAATGAGCAGTTCTTC. This sequence encodes CASREQGGSYNEQFF. The V call is TRBV11-2, the J call TRBJ2-1, with D possibly matching TRBD1 (6 bases). V was clipped by 8 bases and J by 1 base, with 15 bases between them. The CDR3 loop spans 15 amino acids. Germline loops: CDR1 SGHAT, CDR2 FQNNGV.

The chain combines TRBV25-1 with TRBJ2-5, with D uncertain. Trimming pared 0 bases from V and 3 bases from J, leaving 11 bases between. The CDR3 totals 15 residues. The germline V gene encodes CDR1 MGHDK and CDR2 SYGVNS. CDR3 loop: CASSEYGSGKETQYF. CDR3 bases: TGTGCCAGCAGTGAATATGGTTCAGGTAAAGAGACCCAGTACTTC.

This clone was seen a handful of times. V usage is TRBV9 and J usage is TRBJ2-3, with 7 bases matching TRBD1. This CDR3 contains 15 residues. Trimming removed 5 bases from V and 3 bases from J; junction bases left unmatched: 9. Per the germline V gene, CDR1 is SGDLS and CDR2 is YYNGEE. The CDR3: CASRETGLGTDTQYF. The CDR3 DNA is TGTGCCAGCAGGGAGACAGGGTTGGGTACAGATACGCAGTATTTT.

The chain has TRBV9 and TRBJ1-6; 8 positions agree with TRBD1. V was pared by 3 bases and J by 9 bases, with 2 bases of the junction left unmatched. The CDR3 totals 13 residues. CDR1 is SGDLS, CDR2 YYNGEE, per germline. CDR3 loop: CASSADRASPLHF. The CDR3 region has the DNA TGTGCCAGCAGCGCGGACAGGGCTTCACCCCTCCACTTT.

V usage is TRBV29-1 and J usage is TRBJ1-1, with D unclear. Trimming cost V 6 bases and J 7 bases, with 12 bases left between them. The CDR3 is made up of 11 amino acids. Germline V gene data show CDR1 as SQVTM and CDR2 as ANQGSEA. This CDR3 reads CSVVVRIEAFF. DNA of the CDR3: TGCAGCGTGGTAGTCAGGATTGAAGCTTTCTTT.

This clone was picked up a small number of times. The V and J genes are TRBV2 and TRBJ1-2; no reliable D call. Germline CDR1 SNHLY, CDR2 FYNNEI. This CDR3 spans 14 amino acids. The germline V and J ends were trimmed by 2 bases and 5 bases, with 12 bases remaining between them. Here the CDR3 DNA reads TGTGCCAGCAGTGAAAAGTGGGCCATGTATGGCTACACCTTC. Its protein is CASSEKWAMYGYTF. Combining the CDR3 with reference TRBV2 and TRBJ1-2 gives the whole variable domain EPEVTQTPSHQVTQMGQEVILRCVPISNHLYFYWYRQILGQKVEFLVSFYNNEISEKSEIFDDQFSVERPDGSNFTLKIRSTKLEDSAMYFCASSEKWAMYGYTFGSGTRLTVV.